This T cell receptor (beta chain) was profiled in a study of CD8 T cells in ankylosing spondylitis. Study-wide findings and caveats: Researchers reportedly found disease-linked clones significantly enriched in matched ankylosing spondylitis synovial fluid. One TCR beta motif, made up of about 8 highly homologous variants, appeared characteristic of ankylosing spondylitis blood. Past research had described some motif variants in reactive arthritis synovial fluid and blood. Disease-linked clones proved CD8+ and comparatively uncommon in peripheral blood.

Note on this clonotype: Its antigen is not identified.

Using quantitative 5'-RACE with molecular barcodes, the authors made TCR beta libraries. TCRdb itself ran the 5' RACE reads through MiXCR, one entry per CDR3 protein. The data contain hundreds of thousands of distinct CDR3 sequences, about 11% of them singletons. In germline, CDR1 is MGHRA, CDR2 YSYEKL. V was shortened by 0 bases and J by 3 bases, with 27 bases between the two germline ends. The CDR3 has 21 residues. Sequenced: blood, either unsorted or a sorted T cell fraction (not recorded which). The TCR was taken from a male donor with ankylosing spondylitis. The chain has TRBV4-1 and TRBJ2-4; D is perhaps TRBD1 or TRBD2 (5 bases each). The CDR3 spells CASSQEIWGRLGPTYKNIQYF. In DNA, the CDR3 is TGCGCCAGCAGCCAAGAAATATGGGGACGGTTAGGGCCAACTTACAAAAACATTCAGTACTTC.